This T cell receptor beta chain appears in the sequencing data of a study of identifying expanded T cells in peripheral blood. General study points: Variance in clone template counts between roughly two-week samples significantly increased with total template count across all healthy donors. Differentially abundant clones: about 1.1 between replicates, 15 to 17 at roughly 2 weeks, over 18 at four.

In regard to this clone: Its antigen is unknown.

Collection occurred without any documented infections or immune events in donors. Profiled with immunoSEQ multiplex PCR; TCRdb holds only in-frame clones, not every one. The data show under 120,000 clones, with roughly 91% seen just once and around 17% held by the top ten. Material: blood. This clonotype was obtained from a person aged 18 to 70 in good health.

The CDR3 nucleotides read TGTGCCAGCAGCTTAGAAAGGGGGCGAAACTATGGCTACACCTTC. It yields the protein CASSLERGRNYGYTF. V and J are TRBV7-2 and TRBJ1-2; 7 positions agree with TRBD1. The germline CDR1 and CDR2 sequences are SGHTA and FQGNSA. The CDR3 loop spans 15 amino acids. J lost 2 bases, V lost 1 base, and 4 bases had no gene match.